This TCR beta chain was profiled in a study of T-cell memory formation after mild COVID-19. Across the study: TCR clusters showed largely donor specificity. The study, taken as a whole, reports: Pre-infection memory carried some responding clones, suggesting that cross-reactive memory joined. A balance of CD4 and CD8 characterized clones contracting day 15 to 85, whereas later expanders leaned CD4+.

This clonotype was seen only a few times. Antigen specificity is unknown. Trimming shortened V by 2 bases and J by 6 bases, and 6 bases separated the two germline ends. Germline CDR1 reads SGHVS; CDR2 reads FNYEAQ. The CDR3 runs 12 residues. From the 5' RACE reads, TCRdb called clonotypes with MiXCR, one entry per CDR3 protein. There are approximately 150,000 distinct CDR3 sequences in the sample; more than 14% occur only once, and approximately 14% lies in the top ten. This TCR came from an adult woman who had mild COVID-19 (a few samples of this study predate the infection). Cell type and time point are not known. The chain is built from TRBV7-6 and TRBJ2-3, with a tentative D call TRBD2 (6 bases). Sequencing was performed on PBMCs or a T cell subset sorted from them (not recorded which). The CDR3 sequence: CASSLREDTQYF. DNA of the CDR3: TGTGCCAGCAGCTTACGGGAGGATACGCAGTATTTT.